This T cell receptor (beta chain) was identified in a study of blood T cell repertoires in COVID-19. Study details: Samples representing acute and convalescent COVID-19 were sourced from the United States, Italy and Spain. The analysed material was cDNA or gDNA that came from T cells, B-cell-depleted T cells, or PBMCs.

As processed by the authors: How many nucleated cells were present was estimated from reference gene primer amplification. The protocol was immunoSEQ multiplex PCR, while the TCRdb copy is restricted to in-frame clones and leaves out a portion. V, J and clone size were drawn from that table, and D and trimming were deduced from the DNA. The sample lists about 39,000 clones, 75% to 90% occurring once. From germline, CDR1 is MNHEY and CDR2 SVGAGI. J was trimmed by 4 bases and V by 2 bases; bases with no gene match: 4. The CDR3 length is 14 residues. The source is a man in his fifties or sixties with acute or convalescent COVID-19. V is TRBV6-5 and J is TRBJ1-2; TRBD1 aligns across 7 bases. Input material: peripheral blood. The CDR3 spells CASSYGGTAYGYTF. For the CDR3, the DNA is TGTGCCAGCAGTTACGGAGGGACAGCCTATGGCTACACCTTC.